This TCR beta chain appears in the sequencing data of a study of CD8+CD57+ T cells in acquired aplastic anemia. Study-level information: The DNA of sorted CD4+ and CD8+ cells averaged 3.2 ug. Study-level points and caveats: Almost 30 shared CD8+ CDR3s appeared highly expressed within patients' immunodominant clones.

In the case of this clonotype: Its antigen is undetermined.

It was patients with CD8+CD57+ cell expansion by flow cytometry who were chosen for sequencing. With no exception, the patients had severe acquired aplastic anemia. Genomic DNA constituted the template upon which TCR beta VDJ and CDR3 profiling was performed. MiXCR was run by TCRdb on the reads, yielding one entry per CDR3 protein. The table lists roughly 250,000 distinct CDR3 sequences, 82% of them singletons, with less than 50% in the top ten. CDR1 is SEHNR and CDR2 is FQNEAQ in the germline V gene (reference sequence). This CDR3 region has 16 residues. V trimming: 7 bases; J trimming: 2 bases; junction bases outside the gene matches: 7.

This clonotype originated in a human donor with aplastic anemia. The chain combines TRBV7-9 with TRBJ2-1; TRBD2 aligns across 11 bases. The sample taken for sequencing was sorted CD4+, CD8+, or CD8+CD57+ T cells (not recorded which) from PBMCs. The CDR3 spells CASTVTSGDPYNEQFF. The CDR3 nucleotides read TGTGCCAGCACCGTGACTAGCGGGGACCCCTACAATGAGCAGTTCTTC. The entire variable domain, with the rest obtained from reference TRBV7-9 and TRBJ2-1, is as follows: DTGVSQNPRHKITKRGQNVTFRCDPISEHNRLYWYRQTLGQGPEFLTYFQNEAQLEKSRLLSDRFSAERPKGSFSTLEIQRTEQGDSAMYLCASTVTSGDPYNEQFFGPGTRLTVL.